Presented here are 20 T cell receptor beta chains from one specimen sequenced in a study of blood T cell repertoires in COVID-19. Profiling relied on immunoSEQ multiplex PCR, and the TCRdb table lists in-frame clones only, not all of them. The sample consists of hundreds of thousands of clones, around 89% of them appearing once. Sequenced material: peripheral blood. Source of these receptors: a woman aged 50 to 60 with active or convalescent COVID-19.

This clone has only one observation. V is TRBV5-5 and J is TRBJ1-5; D is perhaps TRBD1 (5 bases). The germline CDR1 and CDR2 sequences are SGHKS and YYEKEE (reference sequence). There are 14 residues in the CDR3. V was shortened by 1 base and J by 6 bases, with 11 bases between the two germline ends. CDR3 protein: CASSLIWGGQPQHF. The DNA for the CDR3 is TGTGCCAGCAGCTTGATATGGGGCGGTCAGCCCCAGCATTTT.

This chain links TRBV28 with TRBJ1-1; unclear D gene. Trimming cost V 8 bases and J 2 bases, with 6 bases left between them. CDR1 is MDHEN, CDR2 SYDVKM, per germline. This CDR3 comprises 11 residues. In DNA form, the CDR3 reads TGTGCCAGCCCCAGTAACACTGAAGCTTTCTTT. Translated: CASPSNTEAFF.

This clone was seen more than once but under ten times. Distinct nucleotide sequences in the sample also encode this CDR3. The chain is built from TRBV6-5 and TRBJ2-7; perhaps TRBD2 as D (6 bases). The germline V gene encodes CDR1 MNHEY and CDR2 SVGAGI. V lost 6 bases and J 2 bases, leaving 8 bases between the germline ends. This CDR3 contains 12 residues. CDR3 sequence (DNA): TGTGCCAGCAGGCGGGGTACCTACGAGCAGTACTTC. Translated, it gives CASRRGTYEQYF.

The chain links TRBV4-2 to TRBJ1-2, with D perhaps TRBD1 (5 bases). Germline V gene data show CDR1 as LGHNA and CDR2 as YNFKEQ. V shed 4 bases and J shed 0 bases, with 18 bases lying between them. The CDR3 sequence is 17 residues long. This chain's CDR3 is CASSLITGLSANYGYTF. As DNA, the CDR3 is TGTGCCAGCAGCCTCATTACGGGACTTTCAGCTAACTATGGCTACACCTTC.

The chain joins TRBV7-2 to TRBJ1-3, with D possibly TRBD1 on 6 matching bases. Trimming left V 5 bases short and J 4 bases short, with 15 bases between. The CDR3 totals 15 residues. CDR1 SGHTA and CDR2 FQGNSA come from the germline V gene. Here the CDR3 reads CASSTRQAQGNTIYF. The CDR3 coding sequence is TGTGCCAGCAGCACCCGACAGGCGCAGGGAAACACCATATATTTT.

This clone has more than one count but fewer than ten. This sequence joins TRBV30 and TRBJ1-1; D gene uncertain. Germline-derived CDR1 and CDR2 are GTSNPN and SVGIG (reference sequence). The CDR3 length is 11 residues. CDR3 region: CALVRDTEAFF. DNA of the CDR3: TGTGCTTTGGTGAGGGACACTGAAGCTTTCTTT.

V is TRBV7-8 and J is TRBJ2-7, with 11 nucleotides matching TRBD2. The germline CDR1 and CDR2 sequences are SGHVS and FQNEAQ. The CDR3 spans 18 residues. J gave up 4 bases and V 3 bases, and 14 bases lay outside the gene matches. As DNA, the CDR3 is TGTGCCAGCAGCTTCACGGACAGGGGTAGCGGGAGGGTGTACGAGCAGTACTTC. Protein product: CASSFTDRGSGRVYEQYF.

The genes are TRBV4-1 and TRBJ2-7; 7 bases fit TRBD1. J was trimmed by 1 base and V by 4 bases; bases with no gene match: 10. Looked up from germline, CDR1 is MGHRA and CDR2 is YSYEKL. The CDR3 runs to 16 residues. The CDR3 loop reads CASSLASGTASYEQYF. For the CDR3, the DNA is TGCGCCAGCAGCCTAGCCTCCGGGACAGCTTCCTACGAGCAGTACTTC.

This chain links TRBV4-1 with TRBJ1-4; 7 bases fit TRBD1. The CDR3 has 16 residues. Germline CDR1 MGHRA, CDR2 YSYEKL. J lost 0 bases, V lost 2 bases, and 3 bases had no gene match. The CDR3 spells CASSQTGDSTNEKLFF. CDR3 nucleotide sequence: TGCGCCAGCAGCCAAACAGGGGACTCAACTAATGAAAAACTGTTTTTT.

J is TRBJ2-5 and V is TRBV25-1; D is unclear. Germline CDR1 reads MGHDK; CDR2 reads SYGVNS. CDR3 length: 13 amino acids. V lost 4 bases, J lost 5 bases, and 11 bases lay in between. In DNA form, the CDR3 reads TGTGCCAGCAGTGCGTTTCCTCTGGAGACCCAGTACTTC. Its translation: CASSAFPLETQYF.

The gene calls are TRBV4-2 and TRBJ2-1, with 11 bases identical to TRBD2. V trimming: 4 bases; J trimming: 3 bases; junction bases outside the gene matches: 5. From germline, CDR1 is LGHNA and CDR2 YNFKEQ. This CDR3 comprises 16 residues. The CDR3 here is CASSPTGTSGYNEQFF. The CDR3 bases are TGTGCCAGCAGCCCGACCGGGACTAGCGGCTACAATGAGCAGTTCTTC.

CDR3 sequence: CASSSERGDMITQYF. DNA of the CDR3: TGTGCCAGCAGTTCCGAGCGGGGGGATATGATTACGCAGTATTTT. The chain combines TRBV27 with TRBJ2-3; TRBD2 agrees at 9 bases. The CDR3 length is 15 residues. Germline CDR1 reads MNHEY; CDR2 reads SMNVEV (reference sequence). The junction had 10 bases not matched to a gene; V was cut back by 4 bases and J by 8 bases.

The rearrangement links TRBV20-1 to TRBJ2-7; D might be TRBD2 (5 bases). The CDR3 contains 13 residues. V shed 3 bases and J shed 7 bases, with 16 bases lying between them. Germline CDR1 and CDR2: DFQATT and SNEGSKA (reference sequence). CDR3 sequence: CSASSTTGGEQYF. Here the CDR3 DNA reads TGCAGTGCTAGTTCCACGACTGGAGGAGAGCAGTACTTC.

The rearrangement joins TRBV4-2 to TRBJ2-7; D may be TRBD1 (5 bases). Germline V CDR1 and CDR2: LGHNA, YNFKEQ. This CDR3 has 15 residues. V dropped 3 bases and J dropped 5 bases, with 17 bases sitting between them. This chain's CDR3 is CASSHENSGQDEQYF. The DNA for the CDR3 is TGTGCCAGCAGCCACGAAAATTCAGGGCAGGACGAGCAGTACTTC.

This clone was seen a handful of times. For the CDR3, the DNA is TGTGCCAGCAGCTTGCCGGGGACTAGGCCCGAGACGCAGTATTTT. Translated: CASSLPGTRPETQYF. The chain has TRBV5-4 and TRBJ2-3; the match to TRBD2 covers 8 bases. The ends lost 1 base at V and 9 bases at J; junction bases unmatched: 10. Germline V gives CDR1 SGHNT, CDR2 YYREEE (reference sequence). The CDR3 is 15 residues long.

V gene TRBV7-9 combines with J gene TRBJ2-1; D may be TRBD2 (6 bases). Trimming pared 5 bases from V and 3 bases from J, leaving 11 bases between. The CDR3 has 14 residues. The germline V gene has CDR1 SEHNR and CDR2 FQNEAQ (reference sequence). CDR3 sequence: CASSTSHVYNEQFF. CDR3 nucleotide sequence: TGTGCCAGCAGCACTAGCCACGTCTACAATGAGCAGTTCTTC.

The table lists this clone with a few counts. This chain joins TRBV15 and TRBJ2-2; tentatively, D is TRBD1 (5 bases). Germline assignment: CDR1 LNHNV and CDR2 YYDKDF (reference sequence). V was shortened by 6 bases and J by 4 bases, with 12 bases between the two germline ends. CDR3 length: 14 amino acids. The CDR3 protein is CATSDTGRTGELFF. CDR3 sequence (DNA): TGTGCCACCAGTGATACAGGTCGCACCGGGGAGCTGTTTTTT.

The V and J genes are TRBV28 and TRBJ2-7, with D possibly matching TRBD2 (5 bases). Germline V lookup: CDR1 MDHEN, CDR2 SYDVKM. Trimming shortened V by 3 bases and J by 9 bases, and 18 bases separated the two germline ends. The CDR3 length is 14 residues. The chain's CDR3 is CASSFGRAAHRQYF. CDR3 DNA sequence: TGTGCCAGCAGTTTTGGGCGGGCAGCGCATCGGCAGTACTTC.

This clone was counted between two and nine times. This chain joins TRBV7-8 and TRBJ1-4; TRBD1 is a possible D gene (6 bases). This CDR3 comprises 17 residues. Germline V lookup: CDR1 SGHVS, CDR2 FQNEAQ. Trimming took off 1 base at V and 0 bases at J, with 12 bases between the two ends. CDR3 nucleotide sequence: TGTGCCAGCAGCTTAGATCTAGGACAGTCAACTAATGAAAAACTGTTTTTT. As protein: CASSLDLGQSTNEKLFF.

A few counts support this clone. The rearrangement joins TRBV7-9 to TRBJ2-7; TRBD1 agrees at 11 bases. The CDR3 extends over 14 amino acids. The J segment lost 7 bases and the V segment lost 5 bases, leaving 7 bases of the junction unmatched. Germline loops: CDR1 SEHNR, CDR2 FQNEAQ (reference sequence). The CDR3 is CASSTSDRGLEQYF. The CDR3 DNA sequence: TGTGCCAGCAGCACCTCGGACAGGGGGCTGGAGCAGTACTTC.